This TCR beta chain was captured in a study of cytomegalovirus exposure and HLA in healthy donors. Regarding the study as a whole: In a later analysis, TCR beta V- and J-gene trimming was associated with a missense DCLRE1C variant. According to reports, the classifier identified cytomegalovirus status with high specificity and sensitivity.

CDR1 is SGHRS, CDR2 YFSETQ, per germline. The CDR3 runs to 16 residues. The V and J ends lost 3 bases and 5 bases, in that order; junction bases with no gene match: 7. Turning to this clone: As yet, its antigen is unknown.

PCR was performed using 60 Vbeta and 13 Jbeta primers. In the original workflow: An analysis performed later counted 81 million or so unique TCR beta chains (roughly 11 million of them shared). Libraries were prepared by immunoSEQ multiplex PCR; TCRdb keeps only in-frame clonotypes and omits some of them. The D gene and trimming were derived from the DNA, and the V and J assignments and clone size from that table. The data contain fewer than 300,000 clones, 80% to 90% of them singletons. V is TRBV5-1 and J is TRBJ2-2, with 10 positions matching TRBD1. The sequencing input was PBMCs. The clonotype was recovered from a man between 35 and 55 years old in good health and CMV-seropositive. CDR3 in amino acids: CASSSGTGASTGELFF. The CDR3 DNA sequence: TGCGCCAGCAGCTCTGGGACAGGGGCATCGACCGGGGAGCTGTTTTTT.